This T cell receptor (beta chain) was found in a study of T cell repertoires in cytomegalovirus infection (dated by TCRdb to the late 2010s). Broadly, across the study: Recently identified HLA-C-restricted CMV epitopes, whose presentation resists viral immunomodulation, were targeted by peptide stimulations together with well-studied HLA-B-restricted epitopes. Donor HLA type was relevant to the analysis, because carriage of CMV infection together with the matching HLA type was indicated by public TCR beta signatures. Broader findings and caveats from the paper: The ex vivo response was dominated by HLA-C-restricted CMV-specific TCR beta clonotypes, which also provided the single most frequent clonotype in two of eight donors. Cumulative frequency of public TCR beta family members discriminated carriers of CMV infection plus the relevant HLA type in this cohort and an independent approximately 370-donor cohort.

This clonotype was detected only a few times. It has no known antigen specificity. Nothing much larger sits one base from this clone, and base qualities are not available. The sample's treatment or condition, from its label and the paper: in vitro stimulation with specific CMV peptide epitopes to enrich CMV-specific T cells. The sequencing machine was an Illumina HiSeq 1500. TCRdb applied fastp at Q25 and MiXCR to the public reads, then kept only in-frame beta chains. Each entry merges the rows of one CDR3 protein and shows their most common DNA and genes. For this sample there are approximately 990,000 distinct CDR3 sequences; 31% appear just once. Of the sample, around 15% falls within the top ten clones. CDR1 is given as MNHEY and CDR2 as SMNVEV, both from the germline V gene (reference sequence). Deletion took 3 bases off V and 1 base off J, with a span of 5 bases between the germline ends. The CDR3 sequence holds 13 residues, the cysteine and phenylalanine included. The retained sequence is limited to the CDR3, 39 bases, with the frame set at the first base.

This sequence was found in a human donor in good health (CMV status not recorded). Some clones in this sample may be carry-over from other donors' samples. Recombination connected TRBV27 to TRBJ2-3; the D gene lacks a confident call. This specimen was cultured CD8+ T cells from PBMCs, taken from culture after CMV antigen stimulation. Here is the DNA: TGTGCCAGCAGTTTCCCCCGCACAGATACGCAGTATTTT. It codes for CASSFPRTDTQYF.